This TCR beta chain was retrieved from a study of blood T cell repertoires in COVID-19. TCRdb's table, derived via immunoSEQ multiplex PCR, lists solely in-frame clones and lacks some. The table records around 100,000 clones, about 86% of them present only once. The CDR3 totals 14 residues. The germline gives CDR1 MNHEY, CDR2 SVGAGI. With 8 bases clipped from V and 7 bases from J, the junction kept 9 bases outside the gene matches. This clonotype was sampled from a man at least 80 years old with acute or convalescent COVID-19. The material sequenced was peripheral blood. The chain combines TRBV6-5 with TRBJ1-3; 9 bases line up with TRBD1. The chain's CDR3 is CASRGQGPSNTIYF. CDR3 DNA sequence: TGTGCCAGCCGGGGACAGGGCCCTTCCAACACCATATATTTT.